The entry below gives a single T cell receptor (beta chain) sequence along with its context. Germline CDR1 SGHDT, CDR2 YYEEEE. The length of the CDR3 is 16 residues. Between the trimmed V and J ends, which lost 0 bases and 3 bases, there was a span of 16 bases. The assay was immunoSEQ multiplex PCR, and TCRdb's table has in-frame clones only and misses some. Of around 50,000 clones in the sample, roughly 95% were seen once. This sample was included in a study of technical replicates of blood from several donors. The TCR sequence derives from a human donor in good health. The sample consisted of T cells isolated from PBMCs. The V call is TRBV5-6, the J call TRBJ2-7; a possible D gene is TRBD2 (5 bases). The CDR3: CASSLGGREHYYEQYF. As DNA, the CDR3 is TGTGCCAGCAGCTTGGGAGGCCGGGAACACTACTACGAGCAGTACTTC.